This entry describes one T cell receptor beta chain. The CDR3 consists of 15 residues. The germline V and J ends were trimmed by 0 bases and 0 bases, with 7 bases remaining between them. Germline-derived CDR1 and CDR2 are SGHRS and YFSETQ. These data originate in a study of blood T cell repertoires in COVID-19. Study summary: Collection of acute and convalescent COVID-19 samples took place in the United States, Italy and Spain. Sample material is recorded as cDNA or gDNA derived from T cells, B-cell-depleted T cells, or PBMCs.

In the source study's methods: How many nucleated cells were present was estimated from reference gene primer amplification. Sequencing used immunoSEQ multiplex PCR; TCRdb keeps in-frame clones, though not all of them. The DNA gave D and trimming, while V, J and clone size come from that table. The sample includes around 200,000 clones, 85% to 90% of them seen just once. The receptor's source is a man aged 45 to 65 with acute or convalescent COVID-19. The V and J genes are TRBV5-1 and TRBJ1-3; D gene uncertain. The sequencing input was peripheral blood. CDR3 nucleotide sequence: TGCGCCAGCAGCTTGGGAGGGAACTCTGGAAACACCATATATTTT. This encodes CASSLGGNSGNTIYF. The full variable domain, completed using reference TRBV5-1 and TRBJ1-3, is KAGVTQTPRYLIKTRGQQVTLSCSPISGHRSVSWYQQTPGQGLQFLFEYFSETQRNKGNFPGRFSGRQFSNSRSEMNVSTLELGDSALYLCASSLGGNSGNTIYFGEGSWLTVV.